One sample yielded the 12 T cell receptor beta chains listed below, sequenced in a study of HIV-infected patients and healthy controls. Alpha and beta constant-region primers primed reverse transcription of around 500 ng RNA. Separate chain-specific third strand synthesis with multiplexing indices produced the alpha and beta libraries. TCRdb analysed the 5' RACE reads with MiXCR anew, one entry per CDR3 protein. Of 11,000 to 15,000 distinct CDR3 sequences in the sample, roughly 9.6% were seen once. Whole blood was used without fractionation, so all unsorted peripheral T cells were included. The sample was blood. All receptors derive from an adult in good health.

In this sample, this clonotype turned up a few times. This rearrangement joins TRBV20-1 to TRBJ2-3; perhaps TRBD2 as D (5 bases). The CDR3 loop spans 13 amino acids. Deletions cut 5 bases from V and 0 bases from J, with 9 bases between. The V gene's germline CDR1 is DFQATT and CDR2 SNEGSKA (reference sequence). CDR3 nucleotide sequence: TGCAGTGCTTCAAGCGGTAGCACAGATACGCAGTATTTT. Its translation: CSASSGSTDTQYF.

Relative to its sample, this clonotype is medium-sized. This chain uses TRBV29-1 with TRBJ2-3; 10 bases map to TRBD2. The CDR3 consists of 16 residues. Trimming took 4 bases from V and 2 from J; bases not matched to a gene: 9. CDR1 and CDR2 (germline): SQVTM, ANQGSEA. CDR3: CSVGEPGLASTDTQYF. The CDR3 nucleotides read TGCAGCGTTGGCGAACCGGGACTAGCGTCCACAGATACGCAGTATTTT.

Ten or more counts support this clonotype. The genes are TRBV7-2 and TRBJ2-3; 9 nucleotides line up with TRBD2. Germline values: CDR1 SGHTA, CDR2 FQGNSA. The CDR3 contains 15 residues. The J segment lost 1 base and the V segment lost 5 bases, leaving 4 bases of the junction unmatched. The DNA of the CDR3 is TGTGCCAGCAGCGGCCCTAGCGGGGGCACAGATACGCAGTATTTT. Encoded protein: CASSGPSGGTDTQYF.

The V gene is TRBV2, the J gene TRBJ1-5, with D possibly being TRBD1 (5 bases). The CDR3 extends over 14 amino acids. Trimming removed 4 bases at V and 8 bases at J, with 15 bases between. The V gene's germline CDR1 is SNHLY and CDR2 FYNNEI. This CDR3 is CASSASGDDKPQHF. The CDR3 region has the DNA TGTGCCAGCAGTGCGAGCGGGGACGACAAGCCCCAGCATTTT.

This clonotype was found many times. The chain links TRBV4-2 to TRBJ2-7, with D hard to call. Deletions cut 0 bases from V and 2 bases from J, with 11 bases between. The CDR3 spans 15 residues. Germline CDR1 LGHNA, CDR2 YNFKEQ. For the CDR3, the DNA is TGTGCCAGCAGCCAAGAAGGTCGCAGAACCTACGAGCAGTACTTC. It codes for CASSQEGRRTYEQYF.

In regard to this clonotype: One base away lies a much larger clone, so this may be a sequencing read error. The genes are TRBV24-1 and TRBJ1-5, with D uncertain. Germline V lookup: CDR1 KGHDR, CDR2 SFDVKD. This CDR3 is built from 14 residues. The ends were cut back, 2 bases at V and 3 bases at J, with 7 bases in the middle. This chain's CDR3 is CATSDYNNNQPQHF. CDR3 bases: TGTGCCACCAGTGATTACAATAACAATCAGCCCCAGCATTTT.

This clonotype appeared a few times. The chain uses TRBV4-3 and TRBJ2-3, with D perhaps TRBD2 (7 bases). The germline CDR1 and CDR2 sequences are LGHNA and YSLEER. The CDR3 has 17 residues. V gave up 4 bases and J gave up 2 bases, with 19 bases separating them. CDR3 protein: CASSPRGGRSYTDTQYF. DNA of the CDR3: TGCGCCAGCAGCCCGCGCGGGGGCCGGTCATACACAGATACGCAGTATTTT.

This clonotype was observed at least ten times. The chain carries TRBV27 and TRBJ1-6; no clear D gene. Germline values: CDR1 MNHEY, CDR2 SMNVEV (reference sequence). The CDR3 is 16 amino acids. The ends were cut back, 0 bases at V and 8 bases at J, with 14 bases in the middle. CDR3 sequence (DNA): TGTGCCAGCAGTTTATCTTTGCCGGGGAATGATTCACCCCTCCACTTT. Translating it yields CASSLSLPGNDSPLHF.

This clonotype was counted at least ten times. The rearrangement links TRBV4-3 to TRBJ1-4; 8 nucleotides agree with TRBD1. The CDR3 is 15 amino acids. J gave up 4 bases and V 3 bases, and 4 bases lay outside the gene matches. Germline-derived CDR1 and CDR2 are LGHNA and YSLEER. The CDR3, as DNA: TGCGCCAGCAGCCAGTACAGGGGGAGTAATGAAAAACTGTTTTTT. The encoded protein is CASSQYRGSNEKLFF.

This clonotype has ten or more counts. The rearrangement links TRBV6-5 to TRBJ2-5; D may correspond to TRBD1 or TRBD2 (7 bases each). The V and J ends lost 4 bases and 5 bases respectively, with 23 bases between them. The CDR3 is made up of 17 amino acids. CDR1 is MNHEY, CDR2 SVGAGI, per germline. CDR3: CASSFGGGAGVLETQYF. In nucleotides, the CDR3 is TGTGCCAGCAGTTTCGGAGGGGGCGCGGGGGTTCTGGAGACCCAGTACTTC.

This clonotype was seen repeatedly, ten times or more. The chain combines TRBV7-9 with TRBJ2-2; 7 nucleotides line up with TRBD2. This CDR3 spans 14 amino acids. V gave up 5 bases and J gave up 3 bases; unmatched junction bases: 3. Looked up from germline, CDR1 is SEHNR and CDR2 is FQNEAQ (reference sequence). The CDR3 is CASSPRGDTGELFF. The CDR3 nucleotides are TGTGCCAGCAGCCCCCGGGGGGACACCGGGGAGCTGTTTTTT.

This clonotype was counted at least ten times. The J gene is TRBJ2-3, the V gene TRBV7-2; weak D call: TRBD2 (6 bases). Germline V gives CDR1 SGHTA, CDR2 FQGNSA. The V gene lost 6 bases and the J gene lost 14 bases, with 24 bases spanning the gap. The CDR3 covers 14 residues. The CDR3: CASRSGSSDPPLYF. In DNA form, the CDR3 reads TGTGCCAGCAGATCCGGGTCTAGCGACCCCCCCCTGTATTTT.